The 6 T cell receptor beta chains in this list originate from one sample, sequenced in a study of T cells in Graves' hyperthyroidism and ophthalmopathy. TCR beta CDR3 regions were amplified from RNA. HTBI primers were used for first-round RT-PCR of the TCR CDR3. TCRdb passed the multiplex PCR reads through MiXCR, listing each CDR3 protein once. The table has more than 500,000 distinct CDR3 sequences, about 14% seen once. Sequenced material: blood. The receptors shown here come from a woman between 40 and 55 years old with Graves' ophthalmopathy.

This clonotype was counted ten times or more. J is TRBJ2-7 and V is TRBV10-3; TRBD2 agrees at 12 bases. The CDR3 totals 17 residues. The germline gives CDR1 ENHRY, CDR2 SYGVKD. J was trimmed by 7 bases and V by 5 bases; bases with no gene match: 15. CDR3 nucleotides: TGTGCCATCAGTCTAACTGAGACTAGCGGGAGCCCCGGGGAGCAGTACTTC. Amino acid sequence: CAISLTETSGSPGEQYF.

This clonotype has ten or more counts. The chain uses TRBV2 and TRBJ2-5, with 7 bases identical to TRBD1. V shed 5 bases, J shed 1 base, and the junction held 7 bases outside the gene matches. CDR3 size: 15 residues. CDR1 and CDR2 from the germline V gene are SNHLY and FYNNEI. The CDR3 bases are TGTGCCAGCAGTCTGACAGGGTACCTCCAAGAGACCCAGTACTTC. It is translated as CASSLTGYLQETQYF.

This clonotype was observed at least ten times. This rearrangement joins TRBV20-1 to TRBJ2-5; D is unresolved. The CDR3 has 15 amino acids. Trimming shortened V by 1 base and J by 5 bases, and 17 bases separated the two germline ends. Germline V gives CDR1 DFQATT, CDR2 SNEGSKA (reference sequence). This chain's CDR3 is CSARGDNRVQETQYF. The CDR3 DNA reads as TGCAGTGCTAGAGGTGACAACCGAGTCCAGGAGACCCAGTACTTC.

There are many counts of this clonotype. This rearrangement joins TRBV19 to TRBJ2-7, with TRBD2 as a possible D gene (5 bases). The germline gives CDR1 LNHDA, CDR2 SQIVND (reference sequence). The CDR3 spans 14 residues. The V gene lost 5 bases and the J gene lost 5 bases, with 16 bases spanning the gap. For the CDR3, the DNA is TGTGCCAGTAGTCCCCAGAGGGCGTTTGACGAGCAGTACTTC. This codes for CASSPQRAFDEQYF.

This clonotype came up many times. The junction departs from the called germline gene at one end, perhaps through a read error. J is TRBJ2-3 and V is TRBV6-1; D might be TRBD1 or TRBD2, each matching 6 bases. This CDR3 has 14 amino acids. Per germline, CDR1 MNHNS and CDR2 SASEGT. CDR3 region: CAGSLPGGLDTQYF. CDR3 DNA: TGTGCCGGCAGCCTCCCCGGGGGCCTAGATACGCAGTATTTT.

This clonotype was observed a few times. The gene calls are TRBV28 and TRBJ2-4; 9 bases are a match to TRBD1. Germline trimming cut 8 bases from V and 4 bases from J; bases unmatched to any gene: 6. The CDR3 sequence is 14 residues long. The germline V gene encodes CDR1 MDHEN and CDR2 SYDVKM. The CDR3 sequence is CASETGGPKNIQYF. The CDR3 DNA sequence: TGTGCCAGCGAAACAGGGGGCCCTAAAAACATTCAGTACTTC.